This TCR beta chain was found in a study of OX40 agonist ivuxolimab in advanced cancers. As for the study in general: Patients were treated with intravenous ivuxolimab, dosed at 0.01 to 10 mg/kg and infused every 2 weeks. The mean age was around 56 years, ranging from about 23 to 85, with roughly four fifths of participants male. Enrollees could have had prior anti-PD-1, anti-PD-L1 or anti-CTLA-4 therapy, which around 40% had received.

Study observations and caveats: Some of the lowest clonal expansion was seen in partial responders at 0.1-3.0 mg/kg.

Regarding this clone: Its antigen is undetermined.

V shed 8 bases and J 3 bases; nucleotides not matched to a gene: 9. The CDR3 runs to 13 residues. In germline, CDR1 is GTSNPN, CDR2 SVGIG (reference sequence). Here immunoSEQ multiplex PCR was the method, and the copy in TCRdb shows in-frame clones only, minus some. Of about 73,000 clones listed, approximately 86% are singletons. This sequence was found in an adult with an advanced solid tumor such as melanoma, head and neck, liver or kidney cancer. The V gene is TRBV30, the J gene TRBJ1-1; 7 bases match TRBD1. The source material was CD4+ or CD8+ T cells sorted from blood, sampled in a trial of the OX40 agonist ivuxolimab. As DNA, the CDR3 is TGTGCCGGAAAGACAGGGCGAGACACTGAAGCTTTCTTT. This sequence encodes CAGKTGRDTEAFF.